A selection of T cell receptor beta chains follows, all from one sample in a study of T cell repertoires in cytomegalovirus infection. TCRdb called the reads again in MiXCR, with one record for every CDR3 protein. The data contain hundreds of thousands of distinct CDR3 sequences, around 6.6% of them seen just once; the ten biggest clones take up around 6.5%. Source material: PBMCs. The receptor set was obtained from a human donor in good health (CMV status not recorded). Some clones in this sample may be carry-over from other donors' samples. CDR3s include the opening cysteine and the closing phenylalanine or tryptophan. D genes are given only for firm matches. Clone size is not always given. Where it is, it says once, few, many or a class for expanded clones.

j_call,clone_size,v_call,d_call,cdr3_nt,cdr3_aa
TRBJ1-1,many,TRBV7-3,-,TGTGCCAGCAGCTTAAGACGTACAGTTCTGAACACTGAAGCTTTCTTT,CASSLRRTVLNTEAFF
TRBJ2-1,many,TRBV5-1,TRBD1,TGCGCCAGCAGCTATGGGACAGGGATGTCTACTGATGAGCAGTTCTTC,CASSYGTGMSTDEQFF
TRBJ2-6,many,TRBV6-6,TRBD1,TGTGCCAGCAGTTACCAGGGACAGGGGCTTCGCTCTGGGGCCAACGTCCTGACTTTC,CASSYQGQGLRSGANVLTF
TRBJ2-2,few,TRBV27,-,TGTGCCAGCAGTCACCCTGGTCCGAACACCGGGGAGCTGTTTTTT,CASSHPGPNTGELFF
TRBJ2-1,-,TRBV20-1,TRBD2,TGCAGTGCTAGAGTTACTTGGACTAGCGGCGAGCAGTTCTTC,CSARVTWTSGEQFF
TRBJ1-2,many,TRBV4-3,TRBD1,TGCGCCAGCAGCCAAGATCCCCATGGGACAGGTGGGGAGTTGGGCTACACCTTC,CASSQDPHGTGGELGYTF
TRBJ2-6,few,TRBV5-1,-,TGCGCCAGCAGCAGACCCGAGGGGGCCAACGTCCTGACTTTC,CASSRPEGANVLTF
TRBJ1-1,many,TRBV12-3/TRBV12-4,-,TGTGCCAGCAGTTTAGTCCGGGTTACGGGCACTGAAGCTTTCTTT,CASSLVRVTGTEAFF
TRBJ2-5,many,TRBV7-2,-,TGTGCCAGCAGCCCCCGTAAGAGCGGCTGGGAGACCCAGTACTTC,CASSPRKSGWETQYF
TRBJ1-1,many,TRBV29-1,TRBD1,TGCAGCGCCCTCAGACGCACAGGGGGCACTGAAGCTTTCTTT,CSALRRTGGTEAFF
TRBJ1-5,many,TRBV6-2/TRBV6-3,-,TGTGCCAGCAGTTACTCGGCGGGGGCGGTCCCACAGCCCCAGCATTTT,CASSYSAGAVPQPQHF
TRBJ2-7,many,TRBV2,-,TGTGCCAGCAGTGGACGCGGAAACGAGCAGTACTTC,CASSGRGNEQYF
TRBJ1-3,many,TRBV29-1,-,TGCAGCGCTAGGGCTGGAAACACCATATATTTT,CSARAGNTIYF
TRBJ1-1,many,TRBV7-2,-,TGTGCCAGCAGCCAAATCGGGGGGGGGAACACTGAAGCTTTCTTT,CASSQIGGGNTEAFF
TRBJ1-6,many,TRBV30,-,TGTGCCTGGAGCGTATGGGCGGGGGCTAATTCACCCCTCCACTTT,CAWSVWAGANSPLHF
TRBJ2-2,many,TRBV5-4,-,TGTGCCAGCAGGGACCCGGGGCGGCCCGGGGAGCTGTTTTTT,CASRDPGRPGELFF
TRBJ1-1,few,TRBV9,-,TGTGCCAGCAGCGTATCGTTAGGAATGAACACTGAAGCTTTCTTT,CASSVSLGMNTEAFF
TRBJ2-7,many,TRBV28,TRBD2,TGTGCCAGCAGAACTGCGGGGGGGCGAACCTACGAGCAGTACTTC,CASRTAGGRTYEQYF
TRBJ1-1,many,TRBV7-2,-,TGTGCCAGCAGGTTAGGACAGCTGAACACTGAAGCTTTCTTT,CASRLGQLNTEAFF
TRBJ1-2,many,TRBV20-1,TRBD1,TGCAGTGCTAGACAGGGGGCTAACTATGGCTACACCTTC,CSARQGANYGYTF
TRBJ2-7,-,TRBV20-1,-,TGCAGGACGAGCCATCCGATTGACAGGGAGCAGTACTTC,CRTSHPIDREQYF
TRBJ1-2,many,TRBV2,-,TGTGCCAGCAGTGCCTGGGAAGGGCAGGACGGCTACACCTTC,CASSAWEGQDGYTF
TRBJ2-7,many,TRBV30,TRBD1,TGTGCCTGGAGTGGCAACAGGGGGCGTGAGTACTTC,CAWSGNRGREYF